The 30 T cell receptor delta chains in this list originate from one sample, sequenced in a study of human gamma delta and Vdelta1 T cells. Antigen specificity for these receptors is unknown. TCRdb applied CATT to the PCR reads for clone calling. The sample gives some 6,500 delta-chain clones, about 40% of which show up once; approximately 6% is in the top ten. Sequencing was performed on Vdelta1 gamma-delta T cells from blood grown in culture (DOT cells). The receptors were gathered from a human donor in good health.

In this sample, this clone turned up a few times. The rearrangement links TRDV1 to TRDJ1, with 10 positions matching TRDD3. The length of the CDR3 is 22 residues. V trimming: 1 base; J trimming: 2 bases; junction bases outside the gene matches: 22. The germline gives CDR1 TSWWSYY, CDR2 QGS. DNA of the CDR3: TGTGCTCTTGGGGAACCTTCCTTATTGGGGGATACTCTCTTCTTTACTACCGATAAACTCATCTTT. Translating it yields CALGEPSLLGDTLFFTTDKLIF.

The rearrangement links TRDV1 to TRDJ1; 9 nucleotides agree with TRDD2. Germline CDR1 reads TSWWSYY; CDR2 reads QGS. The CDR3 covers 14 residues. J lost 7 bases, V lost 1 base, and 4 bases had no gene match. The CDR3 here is CALGEPFLHGKLIF. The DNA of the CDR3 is TGTGCTCTTGGGGAACCCTTCCTACACGGTAAACTCATCTTT.

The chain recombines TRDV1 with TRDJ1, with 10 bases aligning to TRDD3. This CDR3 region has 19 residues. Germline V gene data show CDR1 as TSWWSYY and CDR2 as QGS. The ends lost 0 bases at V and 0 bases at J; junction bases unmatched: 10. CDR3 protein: CALGELAVLGDAYTDKLIF. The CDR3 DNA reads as TGTGCTCTTGGGGAACTCGCGGTACTGGGGGATGCCTACACCGATAAACTCATCTTT.

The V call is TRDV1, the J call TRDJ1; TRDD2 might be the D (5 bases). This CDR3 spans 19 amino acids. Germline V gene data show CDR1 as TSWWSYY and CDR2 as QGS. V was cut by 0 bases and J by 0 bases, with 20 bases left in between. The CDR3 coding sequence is TGTGCTCTTGGGGAACTAAGGCTTATTTCCTCCTTCAACACCGATAAACTCATCTTT. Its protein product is CALGELRLISSFNTDKLIF.

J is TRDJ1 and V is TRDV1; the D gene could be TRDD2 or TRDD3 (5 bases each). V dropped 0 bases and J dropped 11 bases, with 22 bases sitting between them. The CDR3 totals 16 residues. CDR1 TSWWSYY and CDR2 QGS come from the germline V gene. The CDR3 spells CALGELLRRLPGGLIF. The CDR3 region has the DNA TGTGCTCTTGGGGAACTCCTACGACGGCTCCCAGGGGGGCTCATCTTT.

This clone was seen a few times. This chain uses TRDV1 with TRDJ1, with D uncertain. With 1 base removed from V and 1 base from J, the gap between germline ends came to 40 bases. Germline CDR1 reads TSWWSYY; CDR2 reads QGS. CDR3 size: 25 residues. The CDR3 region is CALGEPVVPKHTGTGRLRATDKLIF. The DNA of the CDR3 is TGTGCTCTTGGGGAACCAGTCGTGCCCAAACATACAGGGACCGGTAGACTCAGGGCCACCGATAAACTCATCTTT.

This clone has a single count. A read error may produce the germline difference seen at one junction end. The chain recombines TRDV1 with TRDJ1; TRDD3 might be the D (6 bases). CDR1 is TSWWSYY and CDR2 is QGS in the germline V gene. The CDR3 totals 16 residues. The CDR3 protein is CALGDPRYAVTNKLIF. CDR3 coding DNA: TGTGCTCTTGGGGACCCCCGATACGCTGTCACCAATAAACTCATCTTT.

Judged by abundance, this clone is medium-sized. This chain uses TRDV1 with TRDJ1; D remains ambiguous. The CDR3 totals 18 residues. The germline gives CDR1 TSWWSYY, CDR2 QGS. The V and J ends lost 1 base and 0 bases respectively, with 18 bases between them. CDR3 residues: CALGEPRSPRPHTDKLIF. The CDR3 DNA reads TGTGCTCTTGGGGAACCCCGTTCCCCCCGCCCACACACCGATAAACTCATCTTT.

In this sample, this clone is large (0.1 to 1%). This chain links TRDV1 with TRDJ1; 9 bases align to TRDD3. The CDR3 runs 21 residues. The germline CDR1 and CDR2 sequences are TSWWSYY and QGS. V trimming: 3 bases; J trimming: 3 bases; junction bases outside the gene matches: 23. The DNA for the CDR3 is TGTGCTCTTGGGGACTTTCCTACGTCCTACTGGGGGACCTCGTCCCCCGATAAACTCATCTTT. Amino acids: CALGDFPTSYWGTSSPDKLIF.

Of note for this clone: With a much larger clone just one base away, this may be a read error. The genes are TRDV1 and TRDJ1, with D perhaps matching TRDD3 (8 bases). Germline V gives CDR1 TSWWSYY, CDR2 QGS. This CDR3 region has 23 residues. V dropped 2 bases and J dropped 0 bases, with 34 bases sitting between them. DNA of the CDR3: TGTGCTCTTGGGGAAGTTGCAACCTTCCTCCTACTGGGGGGCAGAACGTACACCGATAAACTCATCTTT. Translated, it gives CALGEVATFLLLGGRTYTDKLIF.

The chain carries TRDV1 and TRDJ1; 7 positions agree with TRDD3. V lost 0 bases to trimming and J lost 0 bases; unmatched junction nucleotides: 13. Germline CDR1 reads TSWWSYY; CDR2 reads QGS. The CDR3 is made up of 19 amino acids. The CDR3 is CALGELSYPGDCNTDKLIF. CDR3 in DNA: TGTGCTCTTGGGGAACTAAGTTATCCGGGGGATTGTAACACCGATAAACTCATCTTT.

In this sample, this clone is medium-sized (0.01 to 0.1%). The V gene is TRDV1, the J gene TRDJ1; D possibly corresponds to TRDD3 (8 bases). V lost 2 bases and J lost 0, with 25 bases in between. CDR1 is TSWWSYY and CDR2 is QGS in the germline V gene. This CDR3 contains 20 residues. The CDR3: CALGEGLPRTGGYHTDKLIF. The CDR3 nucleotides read TGTGCTCTTGGGGAAGGCCTTCCTCGTACTGGGGGCTACCACACCGATAAACTCATCTTT.

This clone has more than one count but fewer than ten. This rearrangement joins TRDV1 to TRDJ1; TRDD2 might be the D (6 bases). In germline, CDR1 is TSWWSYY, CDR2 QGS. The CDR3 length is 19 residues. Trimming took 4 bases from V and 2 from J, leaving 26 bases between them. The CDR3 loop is CALGARFPSLPVYTDKLIF. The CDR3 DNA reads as TGTGCTCTTGGGGCACGCTTTCCTTCCCTTCCCGTTTATACCGATAAACTCATCTTT.

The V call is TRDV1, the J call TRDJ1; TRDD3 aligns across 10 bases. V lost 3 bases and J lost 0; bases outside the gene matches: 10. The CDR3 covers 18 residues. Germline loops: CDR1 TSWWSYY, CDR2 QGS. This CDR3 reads CALGDRGLGDGYTDKLIF. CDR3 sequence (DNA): TGTGCTCTTGGGGATCGGGGACTGGGGGATGGGTACACCGATAAACTCATCTTT.

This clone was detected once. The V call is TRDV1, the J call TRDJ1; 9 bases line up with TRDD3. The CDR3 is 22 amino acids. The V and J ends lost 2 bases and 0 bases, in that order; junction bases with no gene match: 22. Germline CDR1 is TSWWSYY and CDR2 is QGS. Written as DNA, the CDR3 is TGTGCTCTTGGGGAATCTACTTCCGACCCCTATTTATACTGGGGGAACACCGATAAACTCATCTTT. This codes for CALGESTSDPYLYWGNTDKLIF.

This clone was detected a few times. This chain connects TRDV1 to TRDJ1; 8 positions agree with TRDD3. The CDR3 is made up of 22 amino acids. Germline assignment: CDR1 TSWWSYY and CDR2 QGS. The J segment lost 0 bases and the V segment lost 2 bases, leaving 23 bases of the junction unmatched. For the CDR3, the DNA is TGTGCTCTTGGGGAAACCCCCTTTCCTAGGGGTGGGGGATCTAGGTACACCGATAAACTCATCTTT. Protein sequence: CALGETPFPRGGGSRYTDKLIF.

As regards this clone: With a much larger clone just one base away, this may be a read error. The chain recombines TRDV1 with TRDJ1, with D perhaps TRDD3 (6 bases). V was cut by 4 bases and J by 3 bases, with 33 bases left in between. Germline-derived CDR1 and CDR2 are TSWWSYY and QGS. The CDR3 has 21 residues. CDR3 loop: CALGGLLWGFSKLPYADKLIF. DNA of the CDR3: TGTGCTCTTGGGGGACTACTCTGGGGATTTTCCAAACTACCGTACGCCGATAAACTCATCTTT.

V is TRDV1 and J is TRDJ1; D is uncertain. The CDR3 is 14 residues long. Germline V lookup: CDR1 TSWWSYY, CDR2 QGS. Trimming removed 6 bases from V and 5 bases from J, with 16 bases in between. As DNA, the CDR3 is TGTGCTCTTGGAAGCCCCCACAATCGGGATAAACTCATCTTT. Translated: CALGSPHNRDKLIF.

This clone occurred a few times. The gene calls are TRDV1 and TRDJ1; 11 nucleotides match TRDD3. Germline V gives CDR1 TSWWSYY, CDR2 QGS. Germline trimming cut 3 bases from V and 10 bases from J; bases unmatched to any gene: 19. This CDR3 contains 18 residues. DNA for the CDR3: TGTGCTCTTGGGGACCCTCCTCTACGGCTTGGGGGATACGGAGGACTCATCTTT. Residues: CALGDPPLRLGGYGGLIF.

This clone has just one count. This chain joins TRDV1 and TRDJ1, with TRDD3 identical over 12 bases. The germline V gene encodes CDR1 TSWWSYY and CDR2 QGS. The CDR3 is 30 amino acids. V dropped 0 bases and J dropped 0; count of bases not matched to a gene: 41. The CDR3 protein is CALGELEPRQAHAANLWGIRGPGYTDKLIF. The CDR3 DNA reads TGTGCTCTTGGGGAACTAGAGCCACGCCAAGCTCACGCGGCTAATCTCTGGGGGATACGGGGACCTGGCTACACCGATAAACTCATCTTT.

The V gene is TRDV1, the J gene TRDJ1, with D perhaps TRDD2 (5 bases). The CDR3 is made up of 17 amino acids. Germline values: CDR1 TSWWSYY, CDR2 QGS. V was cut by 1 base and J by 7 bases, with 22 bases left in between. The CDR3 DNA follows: TGTGCTCTTGGGGAACGCTACCTACGTGAAGGGTGGGCTAAACTCATCTTT. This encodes CALGERYLREGWAKLIF.

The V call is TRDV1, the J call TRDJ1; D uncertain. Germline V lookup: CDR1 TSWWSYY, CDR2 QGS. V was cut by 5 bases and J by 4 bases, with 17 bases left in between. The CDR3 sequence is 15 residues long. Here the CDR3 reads CALGSLGVGGDKLIF. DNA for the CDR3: TGTGCTCTTGGGTCTCTTGGAGTGGGTGGCGATAAACTCATCTTT.

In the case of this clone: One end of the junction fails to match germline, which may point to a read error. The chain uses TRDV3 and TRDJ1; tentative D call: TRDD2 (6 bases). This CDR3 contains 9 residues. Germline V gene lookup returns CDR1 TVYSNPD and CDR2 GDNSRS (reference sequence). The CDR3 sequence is CAFRGSYTF. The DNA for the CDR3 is TGTGCCTTTAGGGGATCCTACACTTTT.

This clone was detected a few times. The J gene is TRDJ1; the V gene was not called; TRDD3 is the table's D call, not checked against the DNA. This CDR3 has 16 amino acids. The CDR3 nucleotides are TGTGCCTCCACTGGGGGATTCCAGCCTCTCACCGATAAACTCATCTTT. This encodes CASTGGFQPLTDKLIF.

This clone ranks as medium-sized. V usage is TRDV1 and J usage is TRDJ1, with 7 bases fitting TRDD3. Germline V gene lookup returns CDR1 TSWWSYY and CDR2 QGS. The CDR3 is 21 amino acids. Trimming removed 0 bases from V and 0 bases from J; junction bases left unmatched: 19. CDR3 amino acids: CALGELLATLGISPDTDKLIF. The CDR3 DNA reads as TGTGCTCTTGGGGAACTTTTAGCTACCCTGGGGATATCCCCTGACACCGATAAACTCATCTTT.

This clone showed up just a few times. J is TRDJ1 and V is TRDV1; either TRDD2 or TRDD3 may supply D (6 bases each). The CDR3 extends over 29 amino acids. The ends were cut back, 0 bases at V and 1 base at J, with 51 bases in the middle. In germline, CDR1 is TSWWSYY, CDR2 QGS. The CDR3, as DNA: TGTGCTCTTGGGGAACTGGGACCCTCCTACGTAAAGTCTCACGGTTCTGCACAGCGGGGGGAATGGTTCACCGATAAACTCATCTTT. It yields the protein CALGELGPSYVKSHGSAQRGEWFTDKLIF.

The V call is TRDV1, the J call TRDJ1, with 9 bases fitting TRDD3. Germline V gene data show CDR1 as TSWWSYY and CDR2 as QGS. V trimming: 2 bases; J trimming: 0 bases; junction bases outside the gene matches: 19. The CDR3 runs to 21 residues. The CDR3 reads CALGEVFDARLTGGDTDKLIF. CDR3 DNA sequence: TGTGCTCTTGGGGAAGTTTTTGATGCGCGGTTAACTGGGGGAGACACCGATAAACTCATCTTT.

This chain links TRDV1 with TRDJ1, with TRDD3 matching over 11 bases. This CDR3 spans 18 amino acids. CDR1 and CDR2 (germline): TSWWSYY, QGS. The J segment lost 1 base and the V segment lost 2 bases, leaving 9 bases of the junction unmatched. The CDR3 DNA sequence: TGTGCTCTTGGGGAATTTGGGGGTGGGGGATACGGCACCGATAAACTCATCTTT. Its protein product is CALGEFGGGGYGTDKLIF.

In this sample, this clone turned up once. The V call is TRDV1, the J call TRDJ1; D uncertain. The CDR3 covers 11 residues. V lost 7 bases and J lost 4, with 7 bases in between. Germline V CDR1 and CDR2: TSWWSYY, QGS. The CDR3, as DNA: TGTGCTCTTGCTGGCAGCGATAAACTCATCTTT. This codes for CALAGSDKLIF.

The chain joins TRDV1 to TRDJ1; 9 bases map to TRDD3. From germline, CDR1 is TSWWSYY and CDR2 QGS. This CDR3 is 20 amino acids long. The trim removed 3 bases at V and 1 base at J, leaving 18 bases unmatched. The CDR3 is CALGESPRKPYWGTTDKLIF. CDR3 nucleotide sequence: TGTGCTCTTGGGGAGTCCCCGCGCAAACCTTACTGGGGGACCACCGATAAACTCATCTTT.